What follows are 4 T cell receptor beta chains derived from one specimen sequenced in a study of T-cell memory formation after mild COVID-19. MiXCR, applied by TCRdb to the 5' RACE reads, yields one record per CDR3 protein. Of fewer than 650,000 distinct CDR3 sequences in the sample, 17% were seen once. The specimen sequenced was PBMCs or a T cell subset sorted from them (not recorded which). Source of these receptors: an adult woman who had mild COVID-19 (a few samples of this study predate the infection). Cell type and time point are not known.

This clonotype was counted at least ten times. CDR3 bases: TGCAGCGCGGGGGACAGCATACATAGCAATCAGCCCCAGCATTTT. It specifies CSAGDSIHSNQPQHF. The gene calls are TRBV29-1 and TRBJ1-5, with 7 bases that match TRBD1. V dropped 7 bases and J dropped 0; count of bases not matched to a gene: 9. Germline V gene data show CDR1 as SQVTM and CDR2 as ANQGSEA. The CDR3 length is 15 residues.

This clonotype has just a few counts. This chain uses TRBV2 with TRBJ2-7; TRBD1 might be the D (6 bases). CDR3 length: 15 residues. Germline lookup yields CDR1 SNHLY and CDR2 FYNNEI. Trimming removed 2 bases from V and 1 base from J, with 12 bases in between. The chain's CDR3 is CASSEMGAPSYEQYF. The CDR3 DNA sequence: TGTGCCAGCAGTGAAATGGGGGCACCTTCCTACGAGCAGTACTTC. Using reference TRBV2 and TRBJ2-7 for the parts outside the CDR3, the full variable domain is EPEVTQTPSHQVTQMGQEVILRCVPISNHLYFYWYRQILGQKVEFLVSFYNNEISEKSEIFDDQFSVERPDGSNFTLKIRSTKLEDSAMYFCASSEMGAPSYEQYFGPGTRLTVT.

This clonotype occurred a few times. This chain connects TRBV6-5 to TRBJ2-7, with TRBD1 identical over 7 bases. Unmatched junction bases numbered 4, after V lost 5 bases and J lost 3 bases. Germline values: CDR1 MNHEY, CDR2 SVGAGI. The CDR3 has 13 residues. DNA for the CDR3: TGTGCCAGCAGTGCAAGACAGGGCTACGAGCAGTACTTC. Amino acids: CASSARQGYEQYF.

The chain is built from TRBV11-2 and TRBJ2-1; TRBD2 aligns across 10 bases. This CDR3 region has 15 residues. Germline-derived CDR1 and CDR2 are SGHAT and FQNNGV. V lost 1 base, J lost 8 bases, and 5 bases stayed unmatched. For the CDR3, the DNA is TGTGCCAGCAGCTTAGGGGCTAGCGGGAGCGATGAGCAGTTCTTC. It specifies CASSLGASGSDEQFF.